The 23 T cell receptor beta chains reported below all come from one sample, sequenced in a study of cytotoxic CD8 clonotypes in ibrutinib-treated CLL. The method was immunoSEQ multiplex PCR; TCRdb's version includes in-frame clones alone and lacks a portion of them. This table has tens of thousands of clones, roughly 70% appearing once. The source material was PBMCs, sampled before ibrutinib treatment. The source of these receptors is a human donor with chronic lymphocytic leukemia.

The gene calls are TRBV6-5 and TRBJ1-2; D gene uncertain. The V and J ends lost 4 bases and 5 bases respectively, with 11 bases between them. CDR3 length: 13 residues. Germline-derived CDR1 and CDR2 are MNHEY and SVGAGI. The CDR3, as DNA: TGTGCCAGCAGTTCCAACTTACGGTATGGCTACACCTTC. The encoded protein is CASSSNLRYGYTF.

The rearrangement joins TRBV7-9 to TRBJ2-7, with 11 nucleotides matching TRBD1. In germline, CDR1 is SEHNR, CDR2 FQNEAQ (reference sequence). CDR3 length equals 16 residues. With V trimmed by 5 bases and J by 6 bases, 12 bases remained unmatched. The CDR3 coding sequence is TGTGCCAGCAGCCCCCGGACAGGGGGCGGTATTGTCGAGCAGTACTTC. It translates to CASSPRTGGGIVEQYF.

The chain uses TRBV7-6 and TRBJ2-1, with D perhaps matching TRBD2 (6 bases). The CDR3 extends over 15 amino acids. Trimming left V 1 base short and J 4 bases short, with 11 bases between. Germline values: CDR1 SGHVS, CDR2 FNYEAQ. CDR3 residues: CASSLGGVVYNEQFF. CDR3 DNA sequence: TGTGCCAGCAGCTTAGGCGGGGTGGTATACAATGAGCAGTTCTTC. The full variable domain, in which reference TRBV7-6 and TRBJ2-1 provide the parts outside the CDR3, is GAGVSQSPRYKVTKRGQDVALRCDPISGHVSLYWYRQALGQGPEFLTYFNYEAQQDKSGLPNDRFSAERPEGSISTLTIQRTEQRDSAMYRCASSLGGVVYNEQFFGPGTRLTVL.

This chain joins TRBV7-2 and TRBJ1-2; 8 bases agree with TRBD1. CDR1 and CDR2 from the germline V gene are SGHTA and FQGNSA. V lost 5 bases to trimming and J lost 8 bases; unmatched junction nucleotides: 13. The length of the CDR3 is 15 residues. As DNA, the CDR3 is TGTGCCAGCAGCGCCTCAGGGGGCGTTATGGAAGGCTACACCTTC. Encoded protein: CASSASGGVMEGYTF.

This sequence joins TRBV5-1 and TRBJ1-1; D is perhaps TRBD1 (6 bases). The CDR3 has 15 residues. From germline, CDR1 is SGHRS and CDR2 YFSETQ. Trimming pared 0 bases from V and 2 bases from J, leaving 11 bases between. In nucleotides, the CDR3 is TGCGCCAGCAGCTTGGACCTACAGGGAAACACTGAAGCTTTCTTT. It translates to CASSLDLQGNTEAFF.

V is TRBV13 and J is TRBJ2-5; TRBD1 aligns across 9 bases. This CDR3 region has 16 residues. Germline CDR1 reads PRHDT; CDR2 reads FYEKMQ (reference sequence). V shed 5 bases, J shed 4 bases, and the junction held 11 bases outside the gene matches. The CDR3 is CASSTDRGNTAETQYF. The CDR3 coding sequence is TGTGCCAGCAGCACCGACAGGGGGAACACAGCAGAGACCCAGTACTTC.

CDR3 amino acids: CAIHKTGESNQPQHF. In DNA, the CDR3 is TGTGCCATACACAAGACAGGGGAAAGCAATCAGCCCCAGCATTTT. This sequence joins TRBV6-1 and TRBJ1-5; 8 nucleotides agree with TRBD1. CDR3 size: 15 residues. V shed 10 bases, J shed 1 base, and the junction held 9 bases outside the gene matches. The V gene's germline CDR1 is MNHNS and CDR2 SASEGT.

The CDR3 nucleotides are TGCGCCAGCAGCTTGAAGTCAGGACGTTCAGGGGAGAGAGAGCAGTACTTC. The encoded protein is CASSLKSGRSGEREQYF. The chain recombines TRBV5-1 with TRBJ2-7, with D perhaps TRBD1 (6 bases). Germline loops: CDR1 SGHRS, CDR2 YFSETQ. The CDR3 contains 17 residues. The ends were cut back, 1 base at V and 7 bases at J, with 24 bases in the middle.

CDR3 in amino acids: CASTKSGDGSGYTF. CDR3 DNA sequence: TGTGCCAGTACTAAATCGGGTGATGGATCTGGCTACACCTTC. This sequence joins TRBV19 and TRBJ1-2; no clear D gene. The CDR3 runs 14 residues. The germline CDR1 and CDR2 sequences are LNHDA and SQIVND (reference sequence). Trimming stripped 7 bases from V and 7 bases from J, with 19 bases between.

The chain employs TRBV13 and TRBJ2-2, with 12 bases that match TRBD2. Trimming took 8 bases from V and 7 from J; bases not matched to a gene: 8. This CDR3 is built from 15 residues. Germline values: CDR1 PRHDT, CDR2 FYEKMQ (reference sequence). This chain's CDR3 is CASGTGTSGFGELFF. The DNA for the CDR3 is TGTGCCAGCGGAACCGGGACTAGCGGGTTCGGGGAGCTGTTTTTT.

The V and J genes are TRBV20-1 and TRBJ2-7; D is undetermined. The germline CDR1 and CDR2 sequences are DFQATT and SNEGSKA (reference sequence). V lost 7 bases and J 1 base, leaving 8 bases between the germline ends. The CDR3 consists of 11 residues. CDR3 residues: CSGSFSYEQYF. As DNA, the CDR3 is TGCAGTGGATCTTTTTCCTACGAGCAGTACTTC.

V is TRBV4-3 and J is TRBJ2-7; 12 bases map to TRBD1. In germline, CDR1 is LGHNA, CDR2 YSLEER. CDR3 length equals 17 residues. Trimming cost V 4 bases and J 5 bases; bases outside gene matches: 12. CDR3 loop: CASSRRLTGTGGNEQYF. The CDR3 nucleotides read TGCGCCAGCAGCCGAAGACTAACCGGGACAGGGGGCAACGAGCAGTACTTC.

The CDR3 is CASSQGRDAAFYGYTF. CDR3 nucleotides: TGTGCCAGCAGCCAGGGCCGGGACGCAGCTTTCTATGGCTACACCTTC. The chain has TRBV7-9 and TRBJ1-2, with D possibly being TRBD1 (5 bases). Germline V CDR1 and CDR2: SEHNR, FQNEAQ (reference sequence). The CDR3 consists of 16 residues. The ends were cut back, 5 bases at V and 4 bases at J, with 20 bases in the middle. The full variable domain, rest sourced from reference TRBV7-9 and TRBJ1-2, is DTGVSQNPRHKITKRGQNVTFRCDPISEHNRLYWYRQTLGQGPEFLTYFQNEAQLEKSRLLSDRFSAERPKGSFSTLEIQRTEQGDSAMYLCASSQGRDAAFYGYTFGSGTRLTVV.

This clone was seen a handful of times. The rearrangement uses TRBV6-6 and TRBJ2-1, with D unclear. The CDR3 has 16 residues. Trimming shortened V by 4 bases and J by 5 bases, and 18 bases separated the two germline ends. CDR1 and CDR2 from the germline V gene are MNHNY and SVGAGI (reference sequence). The CDR3 DNA is TGTGCCAGCAGTTCCTGGGCCGTGAAGGTAAACAATGAGCAGTTCTTC. It codes for CASSSWAVKVNNEQFF.

The rearrangement links TRBV4-2 to TRBJ2-2; TRBD2 aligns across 8 bases. The germline V gene encodes CDR1 LGHNA and CDR2 YNFKEQ. This CDR3 spans 16 amino acids. V gave up 4 bases and J gave up 4 bases; unmatched junction bases: 8. CDR3 sequence: CASSPRLAQGTGELFF. The CDR3 bases are TGTGCCAGCAGCCCACGACTAGCGCAAGGCACCGGGGAGCTGTTTTTT.

CDR3 sequence (DNA): TGCGCCAGCAGCTTGGTATTCCAACCGAGGGGCGAGCAGTACTTC. Encoded protein: CASSLVFQPRGEQYF. J is TRBJ2-7 and V is TRBV5-1, with D possibly being TRBD1 or TRBD2 (5 bases each). This CDR3 is 15 amino acids long. V lost 0 bases, J lost 6 bases, and 16 bases lay in between. Germline loops: CDR1 SGHRS, CDR2 YFSETQ.

The chain is built from TRBV7-9 and TRBJ1-1; maybe TRBD1 (5 bases). Trimming left V 1 base short and J 3 bases short, with 6 bases between. In germline, CDR1 is SEHNR, CDR2 FQNEAQ (reference sequence). The CDR3 has 13 amino acids. CDR3 nucleotide sequence: TGTGCCAGCAGCTTAGGAGGGGACACTGAAGCTTTCTTT. This encodes CASSLGGDTEAFF.

The rearrangement links TRBV7-2 to TRBJ2-5; weak D call: TRBD2 (5 bases). CDR1 is SGHTA and CDR2 is FQGNSA in the germline V gene. The CDR3 is 15 residues long. With 1 base removed from V and 5 bases from J, the gap between germline ends came to 14 bases. CDR3 sequence: CASSLEASRLETQYF. DNA of the CDR3: TGTGCCAGCAGCTTAGAGGCTAGCCGGTTGGAGACCCAGTACTTC.

V gene TRBV7-2 combines with J gene TRBJ2-5; D gene ambiguous. Deletions cut 1 base from V and 7 bases from J, with 25 bases between. The germline V gene encodes CDR1 SGHTA and CDR2 FQGNSA. The CDR3 has 18 residues. The CDR3 region is CASSLVVTDGPQERTQYF. CDR3 DNA: TGTGCCAGCAGCTTAGTAGTAACGGACGGCCCTCAAGAGAGGACCCAGTACTTC.

This clone was seen just once. The chain recombines TRBV15 with TRBJ2-7, with D possibly matching TRBD2 (6 bases). The ends were cut back, 0 bases at V and 2 bases at J, with 17 bases in the middle. Germline V lookup: CDR1 LNHNV, CDR2 YYDKDF (reference sequence). The CDR3 spans 17 residues. CDR3 protein: CATSRDLVPSATYEQYF. The CDR3 nucleotides read TGTGCCACCAGCAGAGATCTGGTGCCTAGCGCGACCTACGAGCAGTACTTC.

The rearrangement joins TRBV10-3 to TRBJ2-7, with 11 bases aligning to TRBD1. CDR3 length: 16 amino acids. Losses at the gene ends were 6 bases for V and 7 bases for J; bases not matched to a gene: 14. The V gene's germline CDR1 is ENHRY and CDR2 SYGVKD. The DNA for the CDR3 is TGTGCCATCAGCTCACGAGGAGGACAGGGGGCAGGGGAGCAGTACTTC. It yields the protein CAISSRGGQGAGEQYF.

J is TRBJ1-2 and V is TRBV30; D remains ambiguous. This CDR3 is built from 15 residues. V lost 1 base and J 2 bases, leaving 14 bases between the germline ends. Germline V gene sequence: CDR1 GTSNPN, CDR2 SVGIG (reference sequence). CDR3 sequence reads: CAWSGPTRRNYGYTF. Written as DNA, the CDR3 is TGTGCCTGGAGTGGCCCCACTCGGCGGAACTATGGCTACACCTTC.

CDR3 loop: CASTTGGAQYF. CDR3 DNA: TGTGCCAGTACCACAGGGGGCGCCCAGTACTTC. The rearrangement uses TRBV11-2 and TRBJ2-5; TRBD1 matches 9 bases. CDR1 and CDR2 (germline): SGHAT, FQNNGV. V shed 9 bases, J shed 9 bases, and the junction held 5 bases outside the gene matches. There are 11 residues in the CDR3.